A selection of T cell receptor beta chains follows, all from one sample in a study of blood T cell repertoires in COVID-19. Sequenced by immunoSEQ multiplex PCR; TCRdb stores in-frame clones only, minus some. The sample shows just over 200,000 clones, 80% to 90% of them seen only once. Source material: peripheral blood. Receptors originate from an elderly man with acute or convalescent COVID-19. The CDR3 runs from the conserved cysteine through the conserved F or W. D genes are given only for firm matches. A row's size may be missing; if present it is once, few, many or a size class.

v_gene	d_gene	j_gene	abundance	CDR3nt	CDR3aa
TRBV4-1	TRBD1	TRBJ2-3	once	TGCGCCAGCAGCCTCGAGGGACAGGGGGCAGCAGATACGCAGTATTTT	CASSLEGQGAADTQYF
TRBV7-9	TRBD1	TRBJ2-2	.	TGTGCCAGCAGCCTCAGGACAGGGGGAGGAGGGGAGCTGTTTTTT	CASSLRTGGGGELFF
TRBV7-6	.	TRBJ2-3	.	TGTGCCAGCAGCTTATACGGGAACACAGATACGCAGTATTTT	CASSLYGNTDTQYF
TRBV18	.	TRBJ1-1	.	TGTGCCAGCTCCAGGGATAAGGAAGCTGAAGCTTTCTTT	CASSRDKEAEAFF
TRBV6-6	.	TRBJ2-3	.	TGTGCCAGCAGTTACTCGGGGGACACGTTCACAGATACGCAGTATTTT	CASSYSGDTFTDTQYF
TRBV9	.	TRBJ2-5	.	TGTGCCAGCAGCGTAGGTATCAGTCAAGAGACCCAGTACTTC	CASSVGISQETQYF
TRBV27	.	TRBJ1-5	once	TGTGCCAGCAGTGCTACCAGTGCACAGTGGGCAAATCAGCCCCAGCATTTT	CASSATSAQWANQPQHF
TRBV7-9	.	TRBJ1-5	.	TGTGCCAGCAGCTTAGAGTCAAGGACAGTTAGCAATCAGCCCCAGCATTTT	CASSLESRTVSNQPQHF
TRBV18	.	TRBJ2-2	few	TGTGCCAGCTCACCAACTCGAAACACCGGGGAGCTGTTTTTT	CASSPTRNTGELFF
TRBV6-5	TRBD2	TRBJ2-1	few	TGTGCCAGCACGAGCGGGATCTACAATGAGCAGTTCTTC	CASTSGIYNEQFF
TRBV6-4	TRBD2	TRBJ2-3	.	TGTGCCAGCAAAAAGACTAGCGTTACAGATACGCAGTATTTT	CASKKTSVTDTQYF
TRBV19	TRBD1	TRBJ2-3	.	TGTGCCAGTAGGGACAGGGGTAGCACAGATACGCAGTATTTT	CASRDRGSTDTQYF
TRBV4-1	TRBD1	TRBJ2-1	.	TGCGCCAGCAGCCAGGACAGGGTTTATTCCTACAATGAGCAGTTCTTC	CASSQDRVYSYNEQFF
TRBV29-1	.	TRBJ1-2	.	TGCAGCGTGGGGGCAGTTAACTATGGCTACACCTTC	CSVGAVNYGYTF
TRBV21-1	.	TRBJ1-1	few	TGTGCCAGCAGCAAACAGGGAGGCACTGAAGCTTTCTTT	CASSKQGGTEAFF
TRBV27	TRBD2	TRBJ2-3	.	TGTGCCAGCAGTCGGGGACTAGCGGCTCCGGATACGCAGTATTTT	CASSRGLAAPDTQYF
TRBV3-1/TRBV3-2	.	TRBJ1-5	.	TGTGCCAGCAGCTCGACAGTTACTAATCAGCCCCAGCATTTT	CASSSTVTNQPQHF
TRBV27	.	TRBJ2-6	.	TGTGCCAGCACCTCGGACGGGATCTCTGGGGCCAACGTCCTGACTTTC	CASTSDGISGANVLTF